These 7 T cell receptor beta chains were all obtained from the same sample, sequenced in a study of CD8 T cells in ankylosing spondylitis. TCRdb fed the 5' RACE reads into MiXCR, producing one record per CDR3 protein. There are 250,000 or so distinct CDR3 sequences in the sample; about 10% occur only once, and roughly 2.5% lies in the top ten. The sequenced material came from blood, either unsorted or a sorted T cell fraction (not recorded which). The source is a male donor with ankylosing spondylitis or in good health (not recorded which).

There are a few counts of this clonotype. A read error may be the cause here, since a much bigger clone is one base away. V is TRBV3-1 and J is TRBJ1-2; D gene uncertain. The CDR3 runs 12 residues. V was clipped by 6 bases and J by 10 bases, with 15 bases between them. CDR1 and CDR2 (germline): LGHDT, YNNKEL (reference sequence). CDR3 nucleotides: TGTGCCAGCAGTTCCGTGGCAAGTGACTACACCTTC. Translated: CASSSVASDYTF.

This clonotype occurred many times. This chain links TRBV9 with TRBJ2-3; D gene unclear. CDR3 length equals 16 residues. Trimming cost V 4 bases and J 0 bases, with 15 bases left between them. Germline V gene lookup returns CDR1 SGDLS and CDR2 YYNGEE. The CDR3 DNA sequence: TGTGCCAGCAGCCCCTCCGAATGGCGGAGCACAGATACGCAGTATTTT. This codes for CASSPSEWRSTDTQYF.

This clonotype has at least ten counts. The rearrangement joins TRBV5-1 to TRBJ2-7; tentative D call: TRBD1 (6 bases). CDR3 length: 13 amino acids. Germline values: CDR1 SGHRS, CDR2 YFSETQ. Trimming cost V 0 bases and J 7 bases, with 11 bases left between them. The CDR3: CASSLGDKGEQYF. In DNA form, the CDR3 reads TGCGCCAGCAGCTTGGGGGACAAGGGGGAGCAGTACTTC.

This clonotype was seen at least ten times. This chain connects TRBV4-2 to TRBJ2-1; D uncertain. The CDR3 extends over 14 amino acids. Germline CDR1 and CDR2: LGHNA and YNFKEQ. V was cut by 1 base and J by 9 bases, with 13 bases left in between. The CDR3 DNA sequence: TGTGCCAGCAGCCAAGGGTGGGTTCCAGGTGAGCAGTTCTTC. It specifies CASSQGWVPGEQFF.

This clonotype was picked up many times. The chain employs TRBV5-1 and TRBJ2-7; a weak D match, TRBD2 (6 bases). CDR1 and CDR2 (germline): SGHRS, YFSETQ. CDR3 size: 15 residues. V lost 3 bases to trimming and J lost 1 base, with 14 bases between them. CDR3 in DNA: TGCGCCAGCAGCTCTGAGGGACTCTCATCCTACGAGCAGTACTTC. Its translation: CASSSEGLSSYEQYF.

This clonotype appeared many times. The chain carries TRBV7-8 and TRBJ2-7, with 7 bases matching TRBD2. Germline values: CDR1 SGHVS, CDR2 FQNEAQ. This CDR3 spans 15 amino acids. The ends lost 1 base at V and 0 bases at J; junction bases unmatched: 3. Here the CDR3 reads CASSLGGGSSYEQYF. The DNA for the CDR3 is TGTGCCAGCAGCTTAGGCGGGGGAAGCTCCTACGAGCAGTACTTC.

The V and J genes are TRBV20-1 and TRBJ2-7; D possibly uses TRBD1 or TRBD2 (6 bases each). Looked up from germline, CDR1 is DFQATT and CDR2 is SNEGSKA (reference sequence). Deletions cut 1 base from V and 2 bases from J, with 18 bases between. The CDR3 is made up of 16 amino acids. In DNA form, the CDR3 reads TGCAGTGCTAGAGGGGGGCTAGGGGGGATCCCCTACGAGCAGTACTTC. Encoded protein: CSARGGLGGIPYEQYF.